This TCR beta chain was recorded in a study of blood T cell repertoires in COVID-19. Data came from immunoSEQ multiplex PCR; TCRdb stores just in-frame clones and leaves some out. The repertoire consists of roughly 180,000 clones, with approximately 85% occurring once and the leading ten covering 6.5% to 9%. The germline V gene encodes CDR1 SGDLS and CDR2 YYNGEE. The ends lost 4 bases at V and 3 bases at J; junction bases unmatched: 6. The CDR3 covers 15 residues. The source material was peripheral blood. The clonotype was recovered from a woman in her sixties with acute or convalescent COVID-19. The V and J genes are TRBV9 and TRBJ2-1, with 8 positions matching TRBD2. CDR3 region: CASSNTGTSYNEQFF. In DNA form, the CDR3 reads TGTGCCAGCAGCAACACCGGGACTAGCTACAATGAGCAGTTCTTC. Looking up the rest from reference TRBV9 and TRBJ2-1 gives the full variable domain: DSGVTQTPKHLITATGQRVTLRCSPRSGDLSVYWYQQSLDQGLQFLIQYYNGEERAKGNILERFSAQQFPDLHSELNLSSLELGDSALYFCASSNTGTSYNEQFFGPGTRLTVL.